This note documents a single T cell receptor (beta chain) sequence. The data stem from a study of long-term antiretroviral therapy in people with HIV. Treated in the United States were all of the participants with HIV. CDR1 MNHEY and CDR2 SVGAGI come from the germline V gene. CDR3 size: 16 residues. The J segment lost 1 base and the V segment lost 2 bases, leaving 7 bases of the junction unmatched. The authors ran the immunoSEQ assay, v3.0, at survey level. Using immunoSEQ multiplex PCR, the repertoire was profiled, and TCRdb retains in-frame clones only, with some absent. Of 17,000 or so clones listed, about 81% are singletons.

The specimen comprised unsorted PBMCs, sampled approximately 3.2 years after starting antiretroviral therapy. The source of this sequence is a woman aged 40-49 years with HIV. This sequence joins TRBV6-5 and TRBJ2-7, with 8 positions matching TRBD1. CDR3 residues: CASSYRTGTGSYEQYF. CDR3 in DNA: TGTGCCAGCAGTTACCGAACGGGGACAGGTTCCTACGAGCAGTACTTC.